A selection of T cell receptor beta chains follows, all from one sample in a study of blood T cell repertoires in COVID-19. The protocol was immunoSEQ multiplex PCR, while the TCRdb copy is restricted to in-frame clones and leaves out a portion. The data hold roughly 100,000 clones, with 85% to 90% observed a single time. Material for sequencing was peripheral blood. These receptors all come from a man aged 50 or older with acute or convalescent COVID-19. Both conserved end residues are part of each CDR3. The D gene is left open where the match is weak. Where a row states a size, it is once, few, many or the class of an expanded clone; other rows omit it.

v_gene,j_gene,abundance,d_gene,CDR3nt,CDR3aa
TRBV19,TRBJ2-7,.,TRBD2,TGTGCATCGGGGGGGCTATACGAGCAGTACTTC,CASGGLYEQYF
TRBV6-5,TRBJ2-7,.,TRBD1,TGTGCCAGCAGTCTAAGGACAGGCGCGCAGTACTTC,CASSLRTGAQYF
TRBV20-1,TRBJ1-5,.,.,TGCAGTGCTAGTCCTAGCGGGGGAGGGAATCAGCCCCAGCATTTT,CSASPSGGGNQPQHF
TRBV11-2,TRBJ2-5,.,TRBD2,TGTGCCAGTCGGACTAGCGGCAGGATGGCCCAGTACTTC,CASRTSGRMAQYF
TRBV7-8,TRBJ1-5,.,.,TGTGCCAGCAGCCATGTCGGGGGGCATCAGCCCCAGCATTTT,CASSHVGGHQPQHF
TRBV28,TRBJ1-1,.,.,TGTGCCAGCGGACAGAACACTGAAGCTTTCTTT,CASGQNTEAFF
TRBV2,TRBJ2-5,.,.,TGTGCCAGCAGTGAAAACCCAAACCACGGAGAGACCCAGTACTTC,CASSENPNHGETQYF
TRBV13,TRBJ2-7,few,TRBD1,TGTGCCAGCAGCTCCCAGACAGGGGGCATAAACGAGCAGTACTTC,CASSSQTGGINEQYF
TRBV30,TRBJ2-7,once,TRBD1,TGTGCCTGGAGGAGGGACAGGGGGACCGAGCAGTACTTC,CAWRRDRGTEQYF
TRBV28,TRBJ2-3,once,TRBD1,TGTGCCAGCAGTTTGGCCCGCAGGGGGCGAGATACGCAGTATTTT,CASSLARRGRDTQYF
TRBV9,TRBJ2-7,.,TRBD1,TGTGCCAGCAGCGTAGAACCGCAGGGGGCCAACGAGCAGTACTTC,CASSVEPQGANEQYF
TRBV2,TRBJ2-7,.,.,TGTGCCAGCAGTGAATACAAGGAGCAGTACTTC,CASSEYKEQYF
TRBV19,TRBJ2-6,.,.,TGTGCCAGTAGTATCATGGGGAGCTCTGGGGCCAACGTCCTGACTTTC,CASSIMGSSGANVLTF
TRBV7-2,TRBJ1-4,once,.,TGTGCCAGCAGCTTAGTGTACAGGGAGAATAATGAAAAACTGTTTTTT,CASSLVYRENNEKLFF
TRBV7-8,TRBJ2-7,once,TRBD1,TGTGCCAGCAGCTTGCCCCGGGACAGGAGCTCCTACGAGCAGTACTTC,CASSLPRDRSSYEQYF
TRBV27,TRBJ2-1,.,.,TGTGCCAGCAGTTACCCCGGGAGCAAACTTTACAATGAGCAGTTCTTC,CASSYPGSKLYNEQFF
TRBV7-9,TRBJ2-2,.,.,TGTGCCAGCCCCGGGACACCGAACACCGGGGAGCTGTTTTTT,CASPGTPNTGELFF
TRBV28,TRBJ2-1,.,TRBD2,TGTGCCAGCAGTTTAGCGACTAGCGGGCTTCACAATGAGCAGTTCTTC,CASSLATSGLHNEQFF
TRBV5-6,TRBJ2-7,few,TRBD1,TGTGCCAGCAGCTTGAACAGGGGGCTGTACGAGCAGTACTTC,CASSLNRGLYEQYF
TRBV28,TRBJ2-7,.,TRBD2,TGTGCCAGCAGTTGGACTAGCGGACCCTACGAGCAGTACTTC,CASSWTSGPYEQYF
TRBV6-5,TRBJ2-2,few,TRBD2,TGTGCCAGCAGTTTTACTAGCGGAGCGAACACCGGGGAGCTGTTTTTT,CASSFTSGANTGELFF
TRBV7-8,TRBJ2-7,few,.,TGTGCCAGCAGCTCGGGGGGCGGGAGCTACGAGCAGTACTTC,CASSSGGGSYEQYF
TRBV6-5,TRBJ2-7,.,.,TGTGCCAGCAGTCGCCAGTGGCAGGGCCTCGAGCAGTACTTC,CASSRQWQGLEQYF
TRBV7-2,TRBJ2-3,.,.,TGTGCCAGCAGCTTTGGGCAGGGTTTTAATACGCAGTATTTT,CASSFGQGFNTQYF
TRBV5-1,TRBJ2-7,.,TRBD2,TGCGCCAGCAGAGGGGATAGCGGGGCCTCCTACGAGCAGTACTTC,CASRGDSGASYEQYF
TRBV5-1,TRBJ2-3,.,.,TGCGCCAGCAGCCTCGAGACAGACACAGATACGCAGTATTTT,CASSLETDTDTQYF
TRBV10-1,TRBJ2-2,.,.,TGCGCCCTATACTGGGAGGGGGACCAGTGGAGCGGGGAGCTGTTTTTT,CALYWEGDQWSGELFF
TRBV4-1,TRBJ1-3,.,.,TGCGCCAGCAGCCAAGAGGGCGTAGGAAACACCATATATTTT,CASSQEGVGNTIYF
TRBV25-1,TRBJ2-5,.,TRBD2,TGTGCCAGCAGGCAACTAGCGGGAGGAGAGACCCAGTACTTC,CASRQLAGGETQYF
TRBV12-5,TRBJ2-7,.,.,TGTGCTAGTGGGACACCTCCGAGCGAGCAGTACTTC,CASGTPPSEQYF